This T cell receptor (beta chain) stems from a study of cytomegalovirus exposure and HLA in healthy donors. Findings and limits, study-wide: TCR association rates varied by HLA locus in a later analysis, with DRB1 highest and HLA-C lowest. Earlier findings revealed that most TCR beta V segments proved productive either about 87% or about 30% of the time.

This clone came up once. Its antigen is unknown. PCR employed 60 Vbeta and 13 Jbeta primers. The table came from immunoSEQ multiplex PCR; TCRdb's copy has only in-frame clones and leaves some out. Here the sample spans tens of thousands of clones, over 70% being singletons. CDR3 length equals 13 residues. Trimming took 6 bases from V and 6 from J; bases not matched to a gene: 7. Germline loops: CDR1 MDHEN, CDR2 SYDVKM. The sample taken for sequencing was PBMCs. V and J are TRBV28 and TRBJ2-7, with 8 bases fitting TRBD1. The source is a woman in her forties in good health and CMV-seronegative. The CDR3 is CASSPMDRAEQYF. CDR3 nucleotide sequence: TGTGCCAGCAGCCCTATGGACAGGGCCGAGCAGTACTTC. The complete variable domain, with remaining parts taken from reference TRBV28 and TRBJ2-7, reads DVKVTQSSRYLVKRTGEKVFLECVQDMDHENMFWYRQDPGLGLRLIYFSYDVKMKEKGDIPEGYSVSREKKERFSLILESASTNQTSMYLCASSPMDRAEQYFGPGTRLTVT.